The sequence of this T cell receptor (beta chain) was determined in a study of metastatic and nonmetastatic thyroid tumors. Study-level information: Repertoires were compared across blood and tumor or nodule tissue from malignant and benign thyroid patients.

Authors' methods: CDR3 was compared across clinicopathological groups, and the resulting differences were used to build a distant-metastasis classifier for papillary thyroid cancer. With MiXCR, TCRdb reprocessed the PCR reads. These V and J calls derive from TCRdb rather than the authors' analysis. The repertoire holds 5,100 or so clones, with around a sixth as singletons. Between the trimmed V and J ends, which lost 3 bases and 2 bases, there was a span of 17 bases. CDR1 is DFQATT and CDR2 is SNEGSKA in the germline V gene (reference sequence). The CDR3 runs 16 residues. This clone came up many times. Treatment of any kind had been given to no patient before thyroid surgery.

The receptor's source is a female donor with papillary thyroid cancer or a benign thyroid nodule (not recorded which). Some clones in this sample may be carry-over from other donors' samples. Sequenced input: adjacent normal tissue. The chain recombines TRBV20-1 with TRBJ2-1; perhaps TRBD2 as D (6 bases). CDR3 residues: CSARGGGGVTYNEQFF. CDR3 DNA: TGCAGTGCTAGGGGGGGTGGAGGGGTAACCTACAATGAGCAGTTCTTC.